This T cell receptor beta chain was observed in a study of shared clonotypes between healthy human individuals. Study observations and caveats: In contrast to clonotypes shared by all four donors, non-shared clonotypes had lower generation probabilities.

About this clone: Its specificity is unknown.

The study ran the assay at deep level. Each cell subset's genomic DNA was divided evenly among several immunoSEQ plates. Assay: immunoSEQ multiplex PCR; the TCRdb copy retains only in-frame clones and omits some. This sample has some 2,400,000 clones; more than 90% occur once, and the top ten carry around 0.13%. The CDR3 spans 18 residues. Germline V gene data show CDR1 as SGHNT and CDR2 as YYREEE (reference sequence). Trimming at V came to 4 bases and at J to 3 bases, leaving 11 bases not matched to a gene. The receptor comes from a man aged 18 to 29 in good health. This chain uses TRBV5-4 with TRBJ2-1, with 12 bases matching TRBD1. Sequenced sample: naive CD4+ T cells sorted from blood. Subset: CD45RA+ positively selected. The CDR3 DNA follows: TGTGCCAGCAGCCTAGGGACAGGGGGCGCAACCCTCTACAATGAGCAGTTCTTC. This sequence encodes CASSLGTGGATLYNEQFF.